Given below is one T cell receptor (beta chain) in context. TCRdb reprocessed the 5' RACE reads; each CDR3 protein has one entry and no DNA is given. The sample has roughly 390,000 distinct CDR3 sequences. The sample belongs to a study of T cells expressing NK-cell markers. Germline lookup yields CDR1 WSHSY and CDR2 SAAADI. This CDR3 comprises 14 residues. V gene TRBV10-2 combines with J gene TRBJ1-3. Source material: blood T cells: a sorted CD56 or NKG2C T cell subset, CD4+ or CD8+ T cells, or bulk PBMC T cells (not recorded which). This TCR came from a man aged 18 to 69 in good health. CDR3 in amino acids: CASTRNGNGNTIYF.